This T cell receptor beta chain was sequenced in a study of blood T cell repertoires in COVID-19. In the original workflow: Estimated nucleated cell counts came from reference gene primer amplification. Assay: immunoSEQ multiplex PCR; the TCRdb copy retains only in-frame clones and omits some. Clone size and V and J calls were adopted from that table, with D and trimming inferred from the DNA. The profile covers more than 200,000 clones, with approximately 83% appearing a single time and 4.4% taken by the ten largest. Trimming removed 0 bases from V and 9 bases from J; junction bases left unmatched: 9. The CDR3 is 15 amino acids. Germline CDR1 SGDLS, CDR2 YYNGEE.

This sequence was found in a man between 50 and 59 years old with active or convalescent COVID-19. Source material: peripheral blood. The gene calls are TRBV9 and TRBJ1-5, with 7 bases identical to TRBD1. The CDR3 coding sequence is TGTGCCAGCAGCGTAGACCCCGGGACAGCTCGGCCCCAGCATTTT. Translating it yields CASSVDPGTARPQHF.